This T cell receptor beta chain was captured in a study of patients and donors after allogeneic stem cell transplantation. TCRdb called the RT-PCR reads again in MiXCR, with one record for every CDR3 protein. Of about 200,000 distinct CDR3 sequences listed, roughly 38% are singletons. Germline V gene sequence: CDR1 LGHDT, CDR2 YNNKEL (reference sequence). Trimming stripped 1 base from V and 10 bases from J, with 16 bases between. The CDR3 has 14 amino acids. The receptor was isolated from a human donor who was either an allogeneic HSCT recipient or a stem cell or donor lymphocyte infusion donor (not recorded which). It is not recorded whose cells these are; they may come from a transplant donor. The chain combines TRBV3-1 with TRBJ1-2; D gene uncertain. The sequenced material came from blood, either unsorted or a sorted T cell fraction (not recorded which). CDR3 DNA sequence: TGTGCCAGCAGCCAAGTGGACCCTGGAATCACCTACACCTTC. Protein sequence: CASSQVDPGITYTF.